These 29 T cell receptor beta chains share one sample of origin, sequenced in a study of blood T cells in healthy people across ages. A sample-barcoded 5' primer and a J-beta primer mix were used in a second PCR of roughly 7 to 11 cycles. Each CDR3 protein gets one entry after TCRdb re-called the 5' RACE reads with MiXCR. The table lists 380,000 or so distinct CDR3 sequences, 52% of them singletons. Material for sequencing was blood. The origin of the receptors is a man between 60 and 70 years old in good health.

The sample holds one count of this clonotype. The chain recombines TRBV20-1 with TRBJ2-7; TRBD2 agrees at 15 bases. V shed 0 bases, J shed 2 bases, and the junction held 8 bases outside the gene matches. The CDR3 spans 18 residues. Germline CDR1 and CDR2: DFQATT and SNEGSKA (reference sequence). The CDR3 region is CSARDPGLAGGLPYEQYF. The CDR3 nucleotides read TGCAGTGCTAGAGATCCGGGACTAGCGGGAGGATTGCCCTACGAGCAGTACTTC.

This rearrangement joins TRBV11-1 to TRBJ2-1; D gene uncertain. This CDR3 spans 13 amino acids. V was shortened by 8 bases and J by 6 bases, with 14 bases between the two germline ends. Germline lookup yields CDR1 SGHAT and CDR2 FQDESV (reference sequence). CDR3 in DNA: TGTGCCAGCCAAAGAGAGGCCCCCAATGAGCAGTTCTTC. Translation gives CASQREAPNEQFF.

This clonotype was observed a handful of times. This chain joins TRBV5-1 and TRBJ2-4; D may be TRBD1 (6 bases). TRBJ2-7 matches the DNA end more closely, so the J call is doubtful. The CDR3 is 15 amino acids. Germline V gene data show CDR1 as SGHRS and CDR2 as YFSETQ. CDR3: CASSLGGLNSYEQYF. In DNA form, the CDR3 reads TGCGCCAGCAGCTTGGGGGGGCTCAACTCCTACGAGCAGTACTTC.

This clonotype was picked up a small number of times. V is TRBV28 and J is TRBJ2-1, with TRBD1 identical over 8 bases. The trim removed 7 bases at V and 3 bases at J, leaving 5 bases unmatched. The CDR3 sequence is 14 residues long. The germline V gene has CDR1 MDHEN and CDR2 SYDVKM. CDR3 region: CASTRDRIYNEQFF. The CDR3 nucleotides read TGTGCCAGCACCCGGGACAGGATCTACAATGAGCAGTTCTTC. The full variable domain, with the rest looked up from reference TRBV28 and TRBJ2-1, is DVKVTQSSRYLVKRTGEKVFLECVQDMDHENMFWYRQDPGLGLRLIYFSYDVKMKEKGDIPEGYSVSREKKERFSLILESASTNQTSMYLCASTRDRIYNEQFFGPGTRLTVL.

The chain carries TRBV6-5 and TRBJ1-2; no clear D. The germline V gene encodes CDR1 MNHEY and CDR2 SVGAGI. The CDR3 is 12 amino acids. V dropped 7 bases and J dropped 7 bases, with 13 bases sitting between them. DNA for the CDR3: TGTGCCAGCACCGCCTCTGCGGGTGGCTACACCTTC. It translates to CASTASAGGYTF.

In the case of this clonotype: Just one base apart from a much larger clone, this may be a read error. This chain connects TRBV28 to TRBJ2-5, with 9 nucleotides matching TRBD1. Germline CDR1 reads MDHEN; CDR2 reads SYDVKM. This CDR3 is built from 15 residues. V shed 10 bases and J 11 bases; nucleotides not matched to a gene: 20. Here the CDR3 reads CANSKTGGFRDEQYF. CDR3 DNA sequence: TGTGCCAACAGCAAAACAGGGGGCTTTAGGGATGAGCAGTACTTC.

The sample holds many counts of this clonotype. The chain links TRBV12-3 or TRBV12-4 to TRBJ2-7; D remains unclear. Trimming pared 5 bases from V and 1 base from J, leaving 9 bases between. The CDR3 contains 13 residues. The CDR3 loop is CASSVSNSYEQYF. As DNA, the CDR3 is TGTGCCAGCAGTGTATCGAATTCCTACGAGCAGTACTTC.

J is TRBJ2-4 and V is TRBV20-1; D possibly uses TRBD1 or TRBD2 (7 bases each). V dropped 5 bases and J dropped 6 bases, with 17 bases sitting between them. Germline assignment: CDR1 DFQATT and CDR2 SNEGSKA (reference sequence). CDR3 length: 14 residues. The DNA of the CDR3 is TGCAGTGCTGGGGAGGGGGCACTGGGAAACATTCAGTACTTC. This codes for CSAGEGALGNIQYF.

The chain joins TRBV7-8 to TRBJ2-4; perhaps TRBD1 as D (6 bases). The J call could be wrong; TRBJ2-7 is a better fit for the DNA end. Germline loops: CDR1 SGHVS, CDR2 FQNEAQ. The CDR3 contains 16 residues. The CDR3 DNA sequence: TGTGCCAGCAGCTTGCGACGTCTACAGGGATACTACGAGCAGTACTTC. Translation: CASSLRRLQGYYEQYF.

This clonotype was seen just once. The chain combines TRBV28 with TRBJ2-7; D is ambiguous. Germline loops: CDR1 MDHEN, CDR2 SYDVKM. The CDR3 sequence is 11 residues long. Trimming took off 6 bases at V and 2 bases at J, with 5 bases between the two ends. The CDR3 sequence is CASRETYEQYF. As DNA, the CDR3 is TGTGCCAGCAGGGAGACCTACGAGCAGTACTTC.

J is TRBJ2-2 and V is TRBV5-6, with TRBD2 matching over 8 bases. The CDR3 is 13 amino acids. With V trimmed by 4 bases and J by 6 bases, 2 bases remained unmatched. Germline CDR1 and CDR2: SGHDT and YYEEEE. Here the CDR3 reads CASSPGLAGELFF. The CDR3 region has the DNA TGTGCCAGCAGCCCGGGACTAGCCGGGGAGCTGTTTTTT.

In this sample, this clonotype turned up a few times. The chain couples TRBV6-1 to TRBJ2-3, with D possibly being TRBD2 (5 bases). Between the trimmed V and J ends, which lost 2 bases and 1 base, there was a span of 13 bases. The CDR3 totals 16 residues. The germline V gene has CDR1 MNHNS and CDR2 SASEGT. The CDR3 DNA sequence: TGTGCCAGCAGTGAAACCTTAGCGATTGGCACAGATACGCAGTATTTT. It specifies CASSETLAIGTDTQYF.

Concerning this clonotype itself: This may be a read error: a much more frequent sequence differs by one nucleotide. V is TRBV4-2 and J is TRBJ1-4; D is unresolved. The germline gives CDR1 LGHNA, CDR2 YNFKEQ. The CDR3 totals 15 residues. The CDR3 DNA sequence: TGTGCCGGCAGTTACGGTGGGGCAACTAATGAAAAACTGTTTTTT. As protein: CAGSYGGATNEKLFF.

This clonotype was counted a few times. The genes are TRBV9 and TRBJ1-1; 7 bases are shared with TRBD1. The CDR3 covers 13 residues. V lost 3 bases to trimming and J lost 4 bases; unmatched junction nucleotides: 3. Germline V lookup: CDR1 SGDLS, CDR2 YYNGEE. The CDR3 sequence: CASSARQGTEAFF. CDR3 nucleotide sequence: TGTGCCAGCAGCGCACGACAGGGCACTGAAGCTTTCTTT.

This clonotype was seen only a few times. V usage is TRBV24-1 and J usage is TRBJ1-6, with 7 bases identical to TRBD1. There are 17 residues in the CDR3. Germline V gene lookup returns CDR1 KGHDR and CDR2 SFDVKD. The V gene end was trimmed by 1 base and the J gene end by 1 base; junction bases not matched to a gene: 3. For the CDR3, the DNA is TGTGCCACCAGTGATTTACGACAGGGATCCTATAATTCACCCCTCCACTTT. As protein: CATSDLRQGSYNSPLHF.

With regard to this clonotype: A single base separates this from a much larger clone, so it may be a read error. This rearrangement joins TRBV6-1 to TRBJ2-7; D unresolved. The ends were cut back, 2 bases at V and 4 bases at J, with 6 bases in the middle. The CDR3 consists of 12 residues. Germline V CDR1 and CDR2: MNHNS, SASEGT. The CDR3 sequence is CASSEWGYEQYF. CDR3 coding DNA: TGTGCCAGCAGTGAATGGGGATACGAGCAGTACTTC.

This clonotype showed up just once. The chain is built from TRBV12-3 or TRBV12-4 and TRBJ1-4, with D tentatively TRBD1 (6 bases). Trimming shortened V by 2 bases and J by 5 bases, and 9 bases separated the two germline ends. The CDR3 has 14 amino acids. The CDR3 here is CASSLIQGNEKLFF. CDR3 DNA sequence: TGTGCCAGCAGTTTAATCCAGGGGAATGAAAAACTGTTTTTT.

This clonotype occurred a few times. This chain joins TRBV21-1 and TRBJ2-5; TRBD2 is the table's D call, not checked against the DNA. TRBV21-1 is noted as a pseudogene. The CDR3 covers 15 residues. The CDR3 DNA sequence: TGTGCCAGCAGCCCGGATAGCGGGTCCCAAGAGACCCAGTACTTC. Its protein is CASSPDSGSQETQYF.

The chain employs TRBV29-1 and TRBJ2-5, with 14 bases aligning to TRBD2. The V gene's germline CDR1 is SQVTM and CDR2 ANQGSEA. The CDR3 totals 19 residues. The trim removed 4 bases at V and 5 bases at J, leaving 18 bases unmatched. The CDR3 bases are TGCAGCGTTGGGAGACTAGCGGGAGGGCGCTCCGGAGGCAAGGAGACCCAGTACTTC. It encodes CSVGRLAGGRSGGKETQYF.

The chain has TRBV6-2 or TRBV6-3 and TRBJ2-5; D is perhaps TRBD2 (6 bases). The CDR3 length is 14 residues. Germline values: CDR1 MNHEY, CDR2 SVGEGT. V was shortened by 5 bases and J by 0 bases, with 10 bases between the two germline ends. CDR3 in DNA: TGTGCCAGCAGTCTGAGCGGGTACCAAGAGACCCAGTACTTC. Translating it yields CASSLSGYQETQYF.

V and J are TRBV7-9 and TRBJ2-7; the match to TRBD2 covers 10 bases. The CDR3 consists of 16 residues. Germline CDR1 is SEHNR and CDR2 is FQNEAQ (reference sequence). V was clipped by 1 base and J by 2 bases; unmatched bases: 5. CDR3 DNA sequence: TGTGCCAGCAGCTTAGTCTCAGCGGGAGGGCCCTACGAGCAGTACTTC. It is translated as CASSLVSAGGPYEQYF.

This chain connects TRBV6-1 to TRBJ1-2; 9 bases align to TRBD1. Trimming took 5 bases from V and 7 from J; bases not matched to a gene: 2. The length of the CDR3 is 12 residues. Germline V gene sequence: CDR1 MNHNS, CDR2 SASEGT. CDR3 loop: CASSTGGVGYTF. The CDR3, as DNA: TGTGCCAGCAGTACAGGGGGCGTTGGCTACACCTTC.

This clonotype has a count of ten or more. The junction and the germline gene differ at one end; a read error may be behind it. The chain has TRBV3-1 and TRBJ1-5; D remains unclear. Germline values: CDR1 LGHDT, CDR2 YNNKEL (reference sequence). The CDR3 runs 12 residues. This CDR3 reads CASSLPNQPQHF. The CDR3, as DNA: TGCGCCAGCAGCCTACCTAATCAGCCCCAGCATTTT.

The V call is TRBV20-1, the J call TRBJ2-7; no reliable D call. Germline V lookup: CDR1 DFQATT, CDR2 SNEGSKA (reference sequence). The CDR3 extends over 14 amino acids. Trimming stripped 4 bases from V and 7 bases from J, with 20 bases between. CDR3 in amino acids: CSANSAGRVREQYF. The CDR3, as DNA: TGCAGTGCTAACTCGGCAGGACGAGTTCGGGAGCAGTACTTC.

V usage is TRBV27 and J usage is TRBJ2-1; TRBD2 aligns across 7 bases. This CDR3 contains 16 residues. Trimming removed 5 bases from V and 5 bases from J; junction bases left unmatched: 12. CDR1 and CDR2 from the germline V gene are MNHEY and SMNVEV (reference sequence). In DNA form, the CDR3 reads TGTGCCAGCAGTCCCGGGTTGGGGGGGACTCACAATGAGCAGTTCTTC. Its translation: CASSPGLGGTHNEQFF.

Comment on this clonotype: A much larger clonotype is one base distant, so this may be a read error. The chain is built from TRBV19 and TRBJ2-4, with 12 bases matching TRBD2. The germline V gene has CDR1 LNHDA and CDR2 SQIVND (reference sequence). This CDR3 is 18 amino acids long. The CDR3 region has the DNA TGTGGCAGTAAGGCGAGACTAGCGGGAGCCCTTGACAAAAACATTCAGTACTTC. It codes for CGSKARLAGALDKNIQYF.

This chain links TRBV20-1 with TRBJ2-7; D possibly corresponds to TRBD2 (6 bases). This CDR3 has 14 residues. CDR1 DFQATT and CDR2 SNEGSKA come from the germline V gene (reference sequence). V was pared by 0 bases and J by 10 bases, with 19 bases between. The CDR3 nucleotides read TGCAGTGCTAGAGATAGGGGCCCCAAGGGAGGCCAGTACTTC. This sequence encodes CSARDRGPKGGQYF.

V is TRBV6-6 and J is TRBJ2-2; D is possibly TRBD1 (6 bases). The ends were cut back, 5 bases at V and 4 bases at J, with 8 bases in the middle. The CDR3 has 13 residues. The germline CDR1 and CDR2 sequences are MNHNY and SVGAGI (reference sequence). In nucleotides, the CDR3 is TGTGCCAGCAGTCCCAGGGGCACCGGGGAGCTGTTTTTT. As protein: CASSPRGTGELFF.

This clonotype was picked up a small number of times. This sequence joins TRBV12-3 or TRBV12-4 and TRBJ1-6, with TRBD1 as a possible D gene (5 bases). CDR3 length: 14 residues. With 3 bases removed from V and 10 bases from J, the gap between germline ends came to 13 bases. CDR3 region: CASSFTKRDSPLHF. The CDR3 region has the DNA TGTGCCAGCAGTTTTACGAAGAGGGACTCACCCCTCCACTTT.